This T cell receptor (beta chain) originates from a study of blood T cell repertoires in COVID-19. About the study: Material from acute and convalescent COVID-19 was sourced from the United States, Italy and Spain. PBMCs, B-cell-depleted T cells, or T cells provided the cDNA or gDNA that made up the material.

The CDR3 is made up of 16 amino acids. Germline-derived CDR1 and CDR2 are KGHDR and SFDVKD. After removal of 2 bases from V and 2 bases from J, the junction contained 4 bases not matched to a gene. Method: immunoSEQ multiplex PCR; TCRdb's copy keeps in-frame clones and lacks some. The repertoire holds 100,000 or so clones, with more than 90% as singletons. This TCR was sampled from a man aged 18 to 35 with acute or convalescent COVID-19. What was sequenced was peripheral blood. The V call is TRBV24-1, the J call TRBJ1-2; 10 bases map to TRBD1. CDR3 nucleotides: TGTGCCACCAGTGATTCCGGGACAGGGGCGAACTATGGCTACACCTTC. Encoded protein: CATSDSGTGANYGYTF.